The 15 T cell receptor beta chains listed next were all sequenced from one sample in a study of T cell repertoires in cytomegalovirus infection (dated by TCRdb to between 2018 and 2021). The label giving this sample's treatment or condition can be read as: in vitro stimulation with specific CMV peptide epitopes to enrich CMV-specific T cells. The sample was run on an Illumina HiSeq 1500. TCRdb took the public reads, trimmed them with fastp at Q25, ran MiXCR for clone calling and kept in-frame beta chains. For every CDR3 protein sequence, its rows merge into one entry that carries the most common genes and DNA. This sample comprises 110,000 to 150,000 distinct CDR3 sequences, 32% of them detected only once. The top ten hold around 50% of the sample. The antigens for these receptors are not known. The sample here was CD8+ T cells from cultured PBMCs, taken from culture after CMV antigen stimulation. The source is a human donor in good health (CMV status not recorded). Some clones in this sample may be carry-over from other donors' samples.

This CDR3 is CAISESLRAYNEQFF. CDR3 DNA: TGTGCCATCAGTGAGTCCTTAAGAGCCTACAATGAGCAGTTCTTC. V is TRBV10-3 and J is TRBJ2-1, with no clear D. Germline V CDR1 and CDR2: ENHRY, SYGVKD. The CDR3 sequence is 15 residues long. The V end lost 0 bases, the J end lost 2 bases, and 8 bases lay between the germline ends.

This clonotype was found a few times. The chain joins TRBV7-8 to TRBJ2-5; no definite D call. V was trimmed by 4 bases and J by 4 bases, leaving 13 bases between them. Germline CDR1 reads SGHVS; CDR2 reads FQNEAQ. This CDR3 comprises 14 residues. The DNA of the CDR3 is TGTGCCAGCAGCTCCACGCGAGTAGCAGAGACCCAGTACTTC. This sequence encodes CASSSTRVAETQYF.

CDR3 amino acids: CASSLGVATNEKLFF. The CDR3 coding sequence is TGTGCCAGCAGTTTAGGGGTCGCAACTAATGAAAAACTGTTTTTT. This chain uses TRBV27 with TRBJ1-4; D unclear. The V end lost 2 bases, the J end lost 0 bases, and 7 bases lay between the germline ends. This CDR3 is built from 15 residues. The germline CDR1 and CDR2 sequences are MNHEY and SMNVEV (reference sequence).

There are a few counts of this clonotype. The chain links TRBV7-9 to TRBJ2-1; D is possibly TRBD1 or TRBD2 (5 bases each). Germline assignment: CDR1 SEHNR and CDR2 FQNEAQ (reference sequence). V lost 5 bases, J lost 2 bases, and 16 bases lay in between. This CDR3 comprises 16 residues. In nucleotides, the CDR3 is TGTGCCAGCAGCGCGCTACGGGACCGCACCTACAATGAGCAGTTCTTC. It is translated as CASSALRDRTYNEQFF.

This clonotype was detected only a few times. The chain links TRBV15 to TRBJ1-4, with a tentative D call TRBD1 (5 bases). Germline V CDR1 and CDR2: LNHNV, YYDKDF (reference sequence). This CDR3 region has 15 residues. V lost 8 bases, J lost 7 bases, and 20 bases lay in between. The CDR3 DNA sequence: TGTGCCACCTCCCGGGGGGGAGCGGGTAGTGAAAAACTGTTTTTT. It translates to CATSRGGAGSEKLFF.

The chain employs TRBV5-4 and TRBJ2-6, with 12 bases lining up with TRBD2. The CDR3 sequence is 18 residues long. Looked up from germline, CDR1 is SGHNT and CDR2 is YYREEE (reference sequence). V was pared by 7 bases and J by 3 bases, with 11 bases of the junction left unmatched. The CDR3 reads CASGASGGATYGANVLTF. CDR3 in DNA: TGTGCCAGCGGGGCTAGCGGGGGGGCAACTTATGGGGCCAACGTCCTGACTTTC.

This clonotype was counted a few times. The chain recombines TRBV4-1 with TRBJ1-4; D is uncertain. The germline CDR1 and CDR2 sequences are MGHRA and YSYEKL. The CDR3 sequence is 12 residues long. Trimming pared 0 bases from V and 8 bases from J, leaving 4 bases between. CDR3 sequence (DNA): TGCGCCAGCAGCCAAGATCACGAAAAACTGTTTTTT. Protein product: CASSQDHEKLFF.

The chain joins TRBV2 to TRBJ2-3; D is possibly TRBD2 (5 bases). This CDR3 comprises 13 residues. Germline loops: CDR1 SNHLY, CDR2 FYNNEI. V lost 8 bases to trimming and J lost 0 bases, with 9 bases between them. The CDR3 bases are TGTGCCAGCTGCGGCGGGAGCACAGATACGCAGTATTTT. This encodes CASCGGSTDTQYF.

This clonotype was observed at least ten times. The DNA for the CDR3 is TGTGCCAGCAGTTTAGCCCTCGAAGGCCTTTCCTACGAGCAGTACTTC. Translating it yields CASSLALEGLSYEQYF. The V call is TRBV28, the J call TRBJ2-7; the D is unclear. V was cut by 2 bases and J by 1 base, with 15 bases left in between. Germline CDR1 and CDR2: MDHEN and SYDVKM. The CDR3 spans 16 residues.

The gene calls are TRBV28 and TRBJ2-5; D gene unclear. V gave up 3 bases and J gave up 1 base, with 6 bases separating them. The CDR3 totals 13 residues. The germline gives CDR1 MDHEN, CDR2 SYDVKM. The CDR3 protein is CASSFNPQETQYF. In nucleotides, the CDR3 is TGTGCCAGCAGTTTTAATCCCCAAGAGACCCAGTACTTC.

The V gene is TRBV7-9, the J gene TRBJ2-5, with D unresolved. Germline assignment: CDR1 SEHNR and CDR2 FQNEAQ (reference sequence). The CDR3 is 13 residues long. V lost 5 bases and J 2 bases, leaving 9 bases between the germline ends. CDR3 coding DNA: TGTGCCAGCAGCATAACAGTACAAGAGACCCAGTACTTC. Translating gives CASSITVQETQYF. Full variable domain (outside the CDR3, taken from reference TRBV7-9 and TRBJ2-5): DTGVSQNPRHKITKRGQNVTFRCDPISEHNRLYWYRQTLGQGPEFLTYFQNEAQLEKSRLLSDRFSAERPKGSFSTLEIQRTEQGDSAMYLCASSITVQETQYFGPGTRLLVL.

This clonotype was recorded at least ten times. This chain's CDR3 is CASSPGGTNQPQHF. CDR3 nucleotide sequence: TGTGCCAGCAGCCCTGGGGGGACAAATCAGCCCCAGCATTTT. The rearrangement links TRBV27 to TRBJ1-5, with a tentative D call TRBD1 (6 bases). CDR3 length: 14 residues. Germline CDR1 reads MNHEY; CDR2 reads SMNVEV (reference sequence). V lost 6 bases and J 4 bases, leaving 13 bases between the germline ends.

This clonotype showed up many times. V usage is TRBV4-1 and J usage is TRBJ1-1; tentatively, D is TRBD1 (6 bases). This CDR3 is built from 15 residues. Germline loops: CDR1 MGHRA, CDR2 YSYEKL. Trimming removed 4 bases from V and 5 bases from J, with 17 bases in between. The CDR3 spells CASSPQPGQKTEAFF. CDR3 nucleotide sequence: TGCGCCAGCAGCCCCCAACCGGGACAAAAGACTGAAGCTTTCTTT.

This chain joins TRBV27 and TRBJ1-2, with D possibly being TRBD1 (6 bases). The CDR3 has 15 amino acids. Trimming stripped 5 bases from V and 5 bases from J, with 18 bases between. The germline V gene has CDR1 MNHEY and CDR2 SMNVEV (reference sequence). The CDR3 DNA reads TGTGCCAGCAGTCCGACCCCCAGGGGCGCTTATGGCTACACCTTC. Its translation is CASSPTPRGAYGYTF.

CDR3 protein: CASSHPGVEAFF. CDR3 DNA sequence: TGTGCCAGTAGCCATCCCGGGGTCGAAGCTTTCTTT. The rearrangement joins TRBV19 to TRBJ1-1, with D hard to call. CDR1 is LNHDA, CDR2 SQIVND, per germline (reference sequence). The CDR3 runs 12 residues. V was trimmed by 6 bases and J by 8 bases, leaving 13 bases between them.